These T cell receptor beta chains were read from a single sample in a study of PD-1 blockade in classical Hodgkin lymphoma. Data came from immunoSEQ multiplex PCR; TCRdb stores just in-frame clones and leaves some out. Among 25,000 to 30,000 clones listed, 70% to 90% were seen once. Here the sequenced sample was CD4+ T cells from blood, taken before the fourth cycle of nivolumab. These receptors came from a human donor with classical Hodgkin lymphoma. The CDR3 runs from the conserved cysteine through the conserved F or W. Each record gives: D gene, clone size, V gene, J gene, CDR3 length, CDR3 protein, CDR3 DNA. A D gene is named only where the DNA matches it firmly. Some rows mark clone size as missing; the rest say once, few, many or name a class of expanded clone.

D: TRBD2
size: few
V: TRBV5-1
J: TRBJ2-3
length: 15
CDR3: CASSFGGDSTDTQYF
DNA: TGCGCCAGCAGCTTTGGGGGGGATAGCACAGATACGCAGTATTTT

D: -
size: -
V: TRBV5-1
J: TRBJ2-2
length: 13
CDR3: CASSLGVPGELFF
DNA: TGCGCCAGCAGCTTGGGGGTACCCGGGGAGCTGTTTTTT

D: -
size: -
V: TRBV28
J: TRBJ1-2
length: 13
CDR3: CATAVVRAGGYTF
DNA: TGTGCCACCGCAGTTGTCCGGGCGGGGGGCTACACCTTC

D: -
size: once
V: TRBV7-8
J: TRBJ2-7
length: 14
CDR3: CASSFNSATYEQYF
DNA: TGTGCCAGCAGCTTTAACTCGGCCACCTACGAGCAGTACTTC

D: -
size: -
V: TRBV20-1
J: TRBJ1-6
length: 10
CDR3: CSASSLALHF
DNA: TGCAGTGCTAGTTCCTTGGCCCTCCACTTT

D: -
size: -
V: TRBV19
J: TRBJ1-1
length: 15
CDR3: CASSKALFRNTEAFF
DNA: TGTGCCAGTAGTAAGGCCCTCTTTAGGAACACTGAAGCTTTCTTT

D: -
size: once
V: TRBV5-1
J: TRBJ2-7
length: 13
CDR3: CASSKDNSYEQYF
DNA: TGCGCCAGCAGCAAGGACAACTCCTACGAGCAGTACTTC

D: TRBD1
size: -
V: TRBV6-5
J: TRBJ1-2
length: 15
CDR3: CASSYRGQGSYGYTF
DNA: TGTGCCAGCAGTTACAGGGGACAGGGGAGCTATGGCTACACCTTC

D: -
size: -
V: TRBV28
J: TRBJ2-2
length: 14
CDR3: CASSFIANTGELFF
DNA: TGTGCCAGCAGTTTTATCGCGAACACCGGGGAGCTGTTTTTT

D: -
size: -
V: TRBV5-6
J: TRBJ2-2
length: 15
CDR3: CASTTREDYTGELFF
DNA: TGTGCCAGCACCACACGAGAGGATTACACCGGGGAGCTGTTTTTT

D: TRBD1
size: -
V: TRBV6-6
J: TRBJ2-1
length: 16
CDR3: CASSYSAGQGYNEQFF
DNA: TGTGCCAGCAGTTACTCAGCAGGACAGGGCTACAATGAGCAGTTCTTC

D: TRBD1
size: -
V: TRBV11-1
J: TRBJ1-6
length: 14
CDR3: CASRGGQGISPLHF
DNA: TGTGCCAGCAGAGGGGGACAGGGAATCTCACCCCTCCACTTT

D: TRBD1
size: -
V: TRBV7-9
J: TRBJ1-2
length: 12
CDR3: CASSPTGDGYTF
DNA: TGTGCCAGCAGCCCAACAGGGGATGGCTACACCTTC

D: -
size: -
V: TRBV5-1
J: TRBJ2-3
length: 16
CDR3: CASTMADSGSTDTQYF
DNA: TGCGCCAGCACAATGGCAGACAGCGGGTCCACAGATACGCAGTATTTT

D: -
size: -
V: TRBV5-1
J: TRBJ2-2
length: 16
CDR3: CASSLSDREGTGELFF
DNA: TGCGCCAGCAGCTTGAGTGACAGGGAGGGGACCGGGGAGCTGTTTTTT

D: -
size: -
V: TRBV9
J: TRBJ2-5
length: 15
CDR3: CASSVAPGMGETQYF
DNA: TGTGCCAGCAGCGTAGCACCAGGGATGGGAGAGACCCAGTACTTC

D: -
size: -
V: TRBV5-1
J: TRBJ2-1
length: 15
CDR3: CASSLDGSSYNEQFF
DNA: TGCGCCAGCAGCTTGGACGGGAGCTCCTACAATGAGCAGTTCTTC

D: -
size: -
V: TRBV5-1
J: TRBJ2-5
length: 13
CDR3: CASSLGWQETQYF
DNA: TGCGCCAGCAGCTTGGGATGGCAAGAGACCCAGTACTTC

D: TRBD1
size: few
V: TRBV6-1
J: TRBJ2-1
length: 13
CDR3: CASRGQGSNEQFF
DNA: TGTGCCAGCCGCGGACAGGGTAGCAATGAGCAGTTCTTC

D: TRBD2
size: -
V: TRBV5-1
J: TRBJ2-3
length: 20
CDR3: CASSLSPGLAGGGSTDTQYF
DNA: TGCGCCAGCAGCTTGAGCCCGGGGCTAGCGGGAGGGGGATCTACAGATACGCAGTATTTT

D: TRBD1
size: -
V: TRBV5-1
J: TRBJ2-2
length: 15
CDR3: CASGPTGVGTGELFF
DNA: TGCGCCAGCGGACCTACAGGGGTGGGCACCGGGGAGCTGTTTTTT

D: -
size: -
V: TRBV7-2
J: TRBJ2-1
length: 18
CDR3: CASSLRGIGRGADNEQFF
DNA: TGTGCCAGCAGCCTAAGGGGAATAGGTAGGGGGGCCGACAATGAGCAGTTCTTC

D: -
size: once
V: TRBV11-2
J: TRBJ1-5
length: 15
CDR3: CASSLERGRGQPQHF
DNA: TGTGCCAGCAGCTTAGAGAGGGGAAGGGGTCAGCCCCAGCATTTT

D: -
size: -
V: TRBV6-5
J: TRBJ1-5
length: 14
CDR3: CASSSGGGHQPQHF
DNA: TGTGCCAGCAGTTCGGGAGGGGGGCATCAGCCCCAGCATTTT

D: TRBD2
size: -
V: TRBV5-1
J: TRBJ2-5
length: 15
CDR3: CASSLLAGAQETQYF
DNA: TGCGCCAGCAGCTTACTAGCGGGGGCCCAAGAGACCCAGTACTTC

D: -
size: -
V: TRBV5-1
J: TRBJ1-1
length: 17
CDR3: CASSTPVHREKNTEAFF
DNA: TGCGCCAGCAGCACTCCCGTCCACAGGGAAAAGAACACTGAAGCTTTCTTT

D: TRBD1
size: -
V: TRBV5-1
J: TRBJ2-5
length: 14
CDR3: CASSPGQGAETQYF
DNA: TGCGCCAGCAGCCCGGGACAGGGGGCAGAGACCCAGTACTTC

D: -
size: once
V: TRBV11-2
J: TRBJ1-5
length: 18
CDR3: CASSLVAAGRAGNQPQHF
DNA: TGTGCCAGCAGCTTAGTCGCCGCGGGGAGGGCGGGCAATCAGCCCCAGCATTTT

D: -
size: once
V: TRBV5-1
J: TRBJ1-2
length: 13
CDR3: CASALGVNYGYTF
DNA: TGCGCCAGCGCCCTTGGAGTAAACTATGGCTACACCTTC

D: TRBD1
size: once
V: TRBV7-9
J: TRBJ2-5
length: 13
CDR3: CASSLGTGMTQYF
DNA: TGTGCCAGCAGCTTAGGGACAGGGATGACCCAGTACTTC

D: TRBD1
size: few
V: TRBV6-4
J: TRBJ1-6
length: 15
CDR3: CASSSEGAYNSPLHF
DNA: TGTGCCAGCTCGTCGGAGGGGGCGTATAATTCACCCCTCCACTTT